Below, 26 T cell receptor beta chains from the same sample are listed, as sequenced in a study of Graves' ophthalmopathy and Graves' hyperthyroidism. Amplified TCR beta CDR3 regions were obtained using RNA transcripts as template. First-round RT-PCR with HTBI primers preceded a second-round multiplex PCR. From the multiplex PCR reads, TCRdb called clonotypes with MiXCR, one entry per CDR3 protein. This table has hundreds of thousands of distinct CDR3 sequences, about 20% appearing once. The sequenced sample consisted of peripheral blood. Every receptor here comes from a woman aged 18-35 years with stable Graves' hyperthyroidism. Some clones in this sample may be carry-over from other donors' samples.

The gene calls are TRBV12-3 or TRBV12-4 and TRBJ1-2, with no clear D. CDR3 size: 14 residues. The V end was cut by 3 bases, the J end by 7 bases, with 15 bases between. The CDR3 is CASSFGGRVGGYTF. The CDR3 DNA is TGTGCCAGCAGTTTCGGCGGCCGAGTCGGTGGCTACACCTTC.

This clonotype was recorded many times. This chain links TRBV2 with TRBJ2-2, with 7 positions matching TRBD1. Losses at the gene ends were 4 bases for V and 4 bases for J; bases not matched to a gene: 6. CDR1 SNHLY and CDR2 FYNNEI come from the germline V gene. This CDR3 region has 15 residues. The CDR3: CASSVSDRATGELFF. DNA of the CDR3: TGTGCCAGCAGTGTATCTGACAGGGCCACCGGGGAGCTGTTTTTT.

To note about this clonotype: A much larger clone sits a single nucleotide away, making a read error possible. The chain uses TRBV11-2 and TRBJ2-5; D not certain. The germline gives CDR1 SGHAT, CDR2 FQNNGV. The CDR3 sequence is 15 residues long. The ends were cut back, 6 bases at V and 0 bases at J, with 14 bases in the middle. CDR3 protein: CASSPVTEYQETQYF. CDR3 coding DNA: TGTGCCAGCAGTCCGGTCACAGAGTACCAAGAGACCCAGTACTTC.

V gene TRBV11-2 combines with J gene TRBJ2-7; D gene unclear. Germline V gives CDR1 SGHAT, CDR2 FQNNGV. Trimming pared 0 bases from V and 0 bases from J, leaving 6 bases between. The CDR3 is made up of 14 amino acids. CDR3 amino acids: CASSLETVSYEQYF. The CDR3 nucleotides read TGTGCCAGCAGCTTAGAGACTGTCTCCTACGAGCAGTACTTC.

This clonotype was counted ten times or more. This rearrangement joins TRBV12-5 to TRBJ2-7; D unresolved. CDR1 and CDR2 (germline): LGHNT, FRNRAP. V was pared by 7 bases and J by 1 base, with 14 bases between. The CDR3 contains 14 residues. The CDR3, as DNA: TGTGCTAGTGCGAGCACCCTTACATCCTACGAGCAGTACTTC. Translation: CASASTLTSYEQYF.

The sample holds many counts of this clonotype. V usage is TRBV20-1 and J usage is TRBJ2-7; 7 nucleotides line up with TRBD1. CDR1 and CDR2 (germline): DFQATT, SNEGSKA (reference sequence). The CDR3 consists of 14 residues. Unmatched junction bases numbered 9, after V lost 6 bases and J lost 1 base. In DNA, the CDR3 is TGCAGTGCCAGCCGGGACAGTGCTTCCTACGAGCAGTACTTC. This translates into CSASRDSASYEQYF.

This clonotype was found many times. This chain links TRBV5-1 with TRBJ2-2, with D possibly being TRBD2 (6 bases). V was trimmed by 0 bases and J by 4 bases, leaving 13 bases between them. Per the germline V gene, CDR1 is SGHRS and CDR2 is YFSETQ. The length of the CDR3 is 16 residues. In DNA, the CDR3 is TGCGCCAGCAGCTTGGATGGGGGAGGCGGCACCGGGGAGCTGTTTTTT. It encodes CASSLDGGGGTGELFF. Using reference TRBV5-1 and TRBJ2-2 for the parts outside the CDR3, the full variable domain is KAGVTQTPRYLIKTRGQQVTLSCSPISGHRSVSWYQQTPGQGLQFLFEYFSETQRNKGNFPGRFSGRQFSNSRSEMNVSTLELGDSALYLCASSLDGGGGTGELFFGEGSRLTVL.

V gene TRBV6-1 combines with J gene TRBJ2-5, with 9 bases that match TRBD1. This CDR3 is built from 16 residues. The germline V gene has CDR1 MNHNS and CDR2 SASEGT. The junction had 11 bases not matched to a gene; V was cut back by 5 bases and J by 4 bases. The CDR3 here is CASSRLPGTGRETQYF. As DNA, the CDR3 is TGTGCCAGCAGTCGGCTTCCCGGGACAGGGAGAGAGACCCAGTACTTC.

This clonotype was counted ten times or more. The chain carries TRBV6-5 and TRBJ2-7; D is perhaps TRBD1 or TRBD2 (5 bases each). Germline lookup yields CDR1 MNHEY and CDR2 SVGAGI. V dropped 4 bases and J dropped 3 bases, with 16 bases sitting between them. The CDR3 is made up of 15 amino acids. CDR3 sequence (DNA): TGTGCCAGCAGTTCCCGATGGGGGTTACGCTACGAGCAGTACTTC. Residues: CASSSRWGLRYEQYF.

The V gene is TRBV10-3, the J gene TRBJ1-6, with D unclear. Looked up from germline, CDR1 is ENHRY and CDR2 is SYGVKD. V lost 2 bases, J lost 2 bases, and 4 bases lay in between. The CDR3 has 14 amino acids. The CDR3 here is CAISEETYNSPLHF. The CDR3 nucleotides are TGTGCCATCAGTGAGGAAACCTATAATTCACCCCTCCACTTT.

Written as DNA, the CDR3 is TGTGCCAGCAGTGAACGTTTTAACCCGAACACTGAAGCTTTCTTT. The encoded protein is CASSERFNPNTEAFF. The J gene is TRBJ1-1, the V gene TRBV2; D unresolved. CDR1 SNHLY and CDR2 FYNNEI come from the germline V gene. Trimming shortened V by 2 bases and J by 1 base, and 11 bases separated the two germline ends. CDR3 length: 15 amino acids.

Points on this clonotype: A much larger clonotype is one base distant, so this may be a read error. J is TRBJ1-1 and V is TRBV7-2, with D perhaps TRBD1 (6 bases). V was shortened by 5 bases and J by 4 bases, with 23 bases between the two germline ends. The CDR3 contains 17 residues. Germline lookup yields CDR1 SGHTA and CDR2 FQGNSA. The CDR3: CASSLSGQGRWSTEAFF. In nucleotides, the CDR3 is TGTGCCAGCAGCCTTAGCGGCCAGGGGAGATGGAGCACTGAAGCTTTCTTT.

This chain links TRBV28 with TRBJ1-5; 8 bases agree with TRBD1. V lost 4 bases, J lost 6 bases, and 8 bases stayed unmatched. The CDR3 is 15 amino acids. The germline V gene has CDR1 MDHEN and CDR2 SYDVKM. CDR3 in DNA: TGTGCCAGCAGTTATACAGGGGGGGACGGTCAGCCCCAGCATTTT. This sequence encodes CASSYTGGDGQPQHF.

The table lists this clonotype with many counts. This rearrangement joins TRBV7-2 to TRBJ2-7, with 9 bases that match TRBD1. The CDR3 is 14 residues long. The J segment lost 3 bases and the V segment lost 5 bases, leaving 5 bases of the junction unmatched. Germline CDR1 SGHTA, CDR2 FQGNSA. CDR3 nucleotide sequence: TGTGCCAGCAGCCTTACAGGGGGCGTCTACGAGCAGTACTTC. It encodes CASSLTGGVYEQYF. The full variable domain, with the rest looked up from reference TRBV7-2 and TRBJ2-7, is GAGVSQSPSNKVTEKGKDVELRCDPISGHTALYWYRQSLGQGLEFLIYFQGNSAPDKSGLPSDRFSAERTGGSVSTLTIQRTQQEDSAVYLCASSLTGGVYEQYFGPGTRLTVT.

Ten or more counts support this clonotype. The V gene is TRBV6-1, the J gene TRBJ1-1; no clear D gene. V was clipped by 10 bases and J by 1 base, with 16 bases between them. Per germline, CDR1 MNHNS and CDR2 SASEGT. The CDR3 is 14 residues long. The CDR3 protein is CAIKRRAANTEAFF. The CDR3 coding sequence is TGTGCCATCAAAAGACGGGCCGCGAACACTGAAGCTTTCTTT.

This clonotype was seen many times. In nucleotides, the CDR3 is TGTGCCAGCAGCTTATTCGGAGATCGGGAGACCCAGTACTTC. It is translated as CASSLFGDRETQYF. The V call is TRBV7-9, the J call TRBJ2-5; D remains unclear. The CDR3 spans 14 residues. The germline CDR1 and CDR2 sequences are SEHNR and FQNEAQ (reference sequence). The ends were cut back, 2 bases at V and 5 bases at J, with 12 bases in the middle.

The chain has TRBV28 and TRBJ2-5; 8 bases are shared with TRBD1. J was trimmed by 5 bases and V by 6 bases; bases with no gene match: 14. The CDR3 is 16 residues long. CDR1 MDHEN and CDR2 SYDVKM come from the germline V gene. The DNA of the CDR3 is TGTGCCAGCAGCAAGCCCCCCACAGGGGGTTGGGAGACCCAGTACTTC. Translated: CASSKPPTGGWETQYF.

This clonotype was recorded a few times. A junction boundary mismatches the germline segment, possibly from a read error. This rearrangement joins TRBV6-5 to TRBJ1-2; D unclear. CDR3 length equals 12 residues. Germline CDR1 is MNHEY and CDR2 is SVGAGI. The DNA for the CDR3 is TGTGCCAGCAGTTCGAGGACTGCCGACCCTTCCTTC. It codes for CASSSRTADPSF.

This clonotype was observed a handful of times. This chain connects TRBV30 to TRBJ2-1; possible D gene TRBD2, 7 bases. The length of the CDR3 is 12 residues. Germline lookup yields CDR1 GTSNPN and CDR2 SVGIG (reference sequence). Trimming took 8 bases from V and 11 from J, leaving 19 bases between them. CDR3 nucleotides: TGTGCCAAGCAGGGGACTACAATGAAGCAGTTCTTC. Its translation: CAKQGTTMKQFF.

About this clonotype: Germline and junction disagree at one end, which may indicate a read error. The V gene is TRBV15, the J gene TRBJ1-2, with D unclear. The CDR3 spans 14 residues. Germline-derived CDR1 and CDR2 are LNHNV and YYDKDF (reference sequence). CDR3 bases: TGTGCCACCAGCACCGGGATAGGGTTTAATGGTTACACCTTC. It encodes CATSTGIGFNGYTF.

This clonotype was seen only a few times. This chain links TRBV12-3 or TRBV12-4 with TRBJ1-2, with TRBD1 as a possible D gene (5 bases). V dropped 7 bases and J dropped 4 bases, with 19 bases sitting between them. The CDR3 consists of 15 residues. CDR3 residues: CASTLGRGLSYGYTF. In nucleotides, the CDR3 is TGTGCCAGCACCCTGGGGCGGGGTCTGAGCTATGGCTACACCTTC.

This clonotype was counted many times. V usage is TRBV19 and J usage is TRBJ1-1; D ambiguous. The ends were cut back, 4 bases at V and 1 base at J, with 13 bases in the middle. Germline V gives CDR1 LNHDA, CDR2 SQIVND (reference sequence). The CDR3 extends over 15 amino acids. The CDR3 here is CASSNHPDGNTEAFF. The DNA for the CDR3 is TGTGCCAGTAGTAATCACCCGGACGGGAACACTGAAGCTTTCTTT.

This clonotype was counted ten times or more. The genes are TRBV28 and TRBJ2-7; 8 nucleotides agree with TRBD2. J gave up 2 bases and V 7 bases, and 4 bases lay outside the gene matches. The CDR3 runs to 13 residues. Germline assignment: CDR1 MDHEN and CDR2 SYDVKM. Here the CDR3 DNA reads TGTGCCAGCACGGGAGGGCCGACCTACGAGCAGTACTTC. Translating it yields CASTGGPTYEQYF.

The CDR3 loop reads CSDDSEGNQPQHF. The CDR3 nucleotides are TGCAGCGATGACTCAGAGGGCAATCAGCCCCAGCATTTT. This rearrangement joins TRBV29-1 to TRBJ1-5; D is undetermined. Trimming left V 7 bases short and J 2 bases short, with 12 bases between. This CDR3 is 13 amino acids long. Germline V gene sequence: CDR1 SQVTM, CDR2 ANQGSEA.

The chain joins TRBV5-5 to TRBJ1-5, with D maybe TRBD1 (5 bases). The germline V gene has CDR1 SGHKS and CDR2 YYEKEE (reference sequence). The CDR3 contains 15 residues. Trimming removed 1 base from V and 2 bases from J, with 10 bases in between. The CDR3 coding sequence is TGTGCCAGCAGCTTGAGCAGGGCAGGCAATCAGCCCCAGCATTTT. As protein: CASSLSRAGNQPQHF.

In its sample, this clonotype was seen many times. The V and J genes are TRBV15 and TRBJ2-7, with unresolved D. The V end lost 0 bases, the J end lost 3 bases, and 12 bases lay between the germline ends. Germline-derived CDR1 and CDR2 are LNHNV and YYDKDF (reference sequence). The CDR3 has 15 residues. The CDR3 loop is CATSREASVGYEQYF. Here the CDR3 DNA reads TGTGCCACCAGCAGAGAGGCATCAGTCGGCTACGAGCAGTACTTC.